This T cell receptor (beta chain) was sequenced in a study of circulating CD8 cells and anti-PD-1 response in melanoma. The wider study: Treatment was intravenous nivolumab at 3 mg/kg every 2 weeks.

From germline, CDR1 is DFQATT and CDR2 SNEGSKA (reference sequence). V lost 7 bases to trimming and J lost 8 bases, with 15 bases between them. The CDR3 totals 13 residues. By sample fraction, this clonotype is medium-sized. Its antigen is not known. Whole-study findings and limits: Some patients were treatment-naive; others were previously treated. PD-1 and DPOS subsets showed similar, higher clonality than DNEG. Clonotype sharing was highest between DPOS and TIGIT subsets.

Using approximately 15 ng of total RNA, TCR libraries were made with the QIAseq Immune Repertoire TCR panel. In TCRdb, the reads were re-called with MiXCR into one record per CDR3 protein. The sample includes about 1,200 distinct CDR3 sequences, just over 7% of them seen just once. Four subsets defined by PD-1 and/or TIGIT were sorted from live CD3+CD8+TCRalphabeta+ cells. The sample here was CD8+ T cells from PBMCs, taken at baseline or after one month of anti-PD-1 therapy (not recorded which). The V and J genes are TRBV20-1 and TRBJ1-6; D remains unclear. The TCR comes from a human donor with melanoma. The CDR3 coding sequence is TGCAGTGTTCCGGGATTTCACGATTCACCCCTCCACTTT. Amino acids: CSVPGFHDSPLHF.